The 16 T cell receptor beta chains below were found in one sample sequenced in a study of OX40 agonist ivuxolimab in advanced cancers. TCRdb's copy holds only in-frame clones and misses some; the assay was immunoSEQ multiplex PCR. Among some 52,000 clones listed, about 93% were seen once. The sequencing here drew on CD4+ or CD8+ T cells sorted from blood, taken in a trial of the OX40 agonist ivuxolimab. The receptor set was obtained from an adult with an advanced solid tumor such as melanoma, head and neck, liver or kidney cancer.

The rearrangement uses TRBV7-6 and TRBJ2-3; no definite D call. Trimming left V 3 bases short and J 0 bases short, with 10 bases between. CDR1 is SGHVS, CDR2 FNYEAQ, per germline. CDR3 size: 15 residues. The CDR3 sequence: CASSLLAASTDTQYF. The CDR3 nucleotides are TGTGCCAGCAGCTTGTTAGCAGCTAGCACAGATACGCAGTATTTT.

The V call is TRBV19, the J call TRBJ1-1; no definite D call. The CDR3 loop spans 14 amino acids. CDR1 and CDR2 from the germline V gene are LNHDA and SQIVND (reference sequence). V lost 5 bases and J 5 bases, leaving 15 bases between the germline ends. Here the CDR3 DNA reads TGTGCCAGTAGTCCACTCCCCACGAGGACTGAAGCTTTCTTT. This gives the protein CASSPLPTRTEAFF. The full variable domain, rest sourced from reference TRBV19 and TRBJ1-1, is DGGITQSPKYLFRKEGQNVTLSCEQNLNHDAMYWYRQDPGQGLRLIYYSQIVNDFQKGDIAEGYSVSREKKESFPLTVTSAQKNPTAFYLCASSPLPTRTEAFFGQGTRLTVV.

V is TRBV27 and J is TRBJ2-7; D not certain. CDR1 and CDR2 from the germline V gene are MNHEY and SMNVEV (reference sequence). The CDR3 contains 15 residues. V lost 3 bases to trimming and J lost 0 bases, with 12 bases between them. The CDR3 bases are TGTGCCAGCAGTTTGCAAGGTGCGAGCTCCTACGAGCAGTACTTC. Its translation: CASSLQGASSYEQYF.

The rearrangement links TRBV21-1 to TRBJ2-7. TRBV21-1 is a recognized pseudogene. This CDR3 region has 13 residues. Written as DNA, the CDR3 is TGTGCCAGCAGCAAAAAAGACCCCTACGAGCAGTACTTC. This gives the protein CASSKKDPYEQYF.

The chain employs TRBV4-3 and TRBJ1-4; 7 bases fit TRBD1. The germline gives CDR1 LGHNA, CDR2 YSLEER. The CDR3 covers 15 residues. With 3 bases clipped from V and 5 bases from J, the junction kept 6 bases outside the gene matches. CDR3: CASSQRDSQNEKLFF. In DNA, the CDR3 is TGCGCCAGCAGCCAGCGGGACAGCCAGAATGAAAAACTGTTTTTT.

The chain carries TRBV28 and TRBJ2-1; 9 bases fit TRBD1. Germline V CDR1 and CDR2: MDHEN, SYDVKM. V shed 7 bases and J 0 bases; nucleotides not matched to a gene: 13. There are 18 residues in the CDR3. CDR3 residues: CASIMNRGPESSYNEQFF. For the CDR3, the DNA is TGTGCCAGCATAATGAACAGGGGGCCGGAAAGCTCCTACAATGAGCAGTTCTTC.

The chain carries TRBV7-6 and TRBJ2-3, with TRBD2 matching over 7 bases. In germline, CDR1 is SGHVS, CDR2 FNYEAQ. V dropped 1 base and J dropped 4; count of bases not matched to a gene: 2. This CDR3 has 14 amino acids. For the CDR3, the DNA is TGTGCCAGCAGCTTAGGGGAGGGACCAGATACGCAGTATTTT. The encoded protein is CASSLGEGPDTQYF.

V gene TRBV1 combines with J gene TRBJ2-1; the D segment call TRBD2 is taken from the table without a DNA check. TRBV1 is classified as a pseudogene. This CDR3 region has 16 residues. CDR3 bases: TGCACCAGCAGCCAAGATTTGACCGGGACTAACAATGAGCAGTTCTTC. It specifies CTSSQDLTGTNNEQFF.

This clone came up once. Other DNA sequences in this specimen translate into the identical CDR3. The V and J genes are TRBV5-1 and TRBJ2-7; TRBD1 aligns across 10 bases. The CDR3 covers 14 residues. The germline CDR1 and CDR2 sequences are SGHRS and YFSETQ. The V and J ends lost 2 bases and 2 bases, in that order; junction bases with no gene match: 1. Written as DNA, the CDR3 is TGCGCCAGCAGCTTCGGGACAGGGGCCTACGAGCAGTACTTC. This gives the protein CASSFGTGAYEQYF.

The chain is built from TRBV4-3 and TRBJ2-1, with D unresolved. Trimming stripped 3 bases from V and 4 bases from J, with 7 bases between. This CDR3 is 13 amino acids long. Germline lookup yields CDR1 LGHNA and CDR2 YSLEER. DNA for the CDR3: TGCGCCAGCAGCCAGCGGACGTACAATGAGCAGTTCTTC. It yields the protein CASSQRTYNEQFF.

V usage is TRBV7-6 and J usage is TRBJ2-1; TRBD2 agrees at 7 bases. The J segment lost 6 bases and the V segment lost 5 bases, leaving 4 bases of the junction unmatched. Per the germline V gene, CDR1 is SGHVS and CDR2 is FNYEAQ. The CDR3 is made up of 13 amino acids. In nucleotides, the CDR3 is TGTGCCAGCAGCCTCGGGGGGACCAATGAGCAGTTCTTC. Translated, it gives CASSLGGTNEQFF.

The chain employs TRBV7-6 and TRBJ2-2; no clear D gene. Between the trimmed V and J ends, which lost 6 bases and 7 bases, there was a span of 18 bases. The CDR3 runs 15 residues. Germline CDR1 and CDR2: SGHVS and FNYEAQ. The CDR3 DNA sequence: TGTGCCAGCAGTTCAGAAACATTATCACTCGGGGAGCTGTTTTTT. This encodes CASSSETLSLGELFF.

The chain couples TRBV27 to TRBJ1-1; TRBD1 is a possible D gene (6 bases). The CDR3 contains 14 residues. From germline, CDR1 is MNHEY and CDR2 SMNVEV (reference sequence). The germline V and J ends were trimmed by 3 bases and 5 bases, with 13 bases remaining between them. The CDR3 DNA reads TGTGCCAGCAGTTTCGCCGCCGGGACAACTGAAGCTTTCTTT. It specifies CASSFAAGTTEAFF.

The chain uses TRBV5-6 and TRBJ2-4, with TRBD1 matching over 7 bases. The junction had 7 bases not matched to a gene; V was cut back by 4 bases and J by 0 bases. The germline gives CDR1 SGHDT, CDR2 YYEEEE. The CDR3 spans 16 residues. CDR3: CASSLTGARAKNIQYF. Written as DNA, the CDR3 is TGTGCCAGCAGCCTCACAGGGGCGAGAGCCAAAAACATTCAGTACTTC.

The CDR3, as DNA: TGTGCCAGCAGTTATGGCGGGGGTGGTGGCTACACCTTC. Its protein is CASSYGGGGGYTF. The chain combines TRBV6-5 with TRBJ1-2; perhaps TRBD1 as D (5 bases). Germline CDR1 is MNHEY and CDR2 is SVGAGI. V was cut by 3 bases and J by 7 bases, with 12 bases left in between. The CDR3 runs to 13 residues.

This chain links TRBV7-6 with TRBJ2-7, with 11 positions matching TRBD2. V lost 0 bases, J lost 4 bases, and 11 bases stayed unmatched. Per germline, CDR1 SGHVS and CDR2 FNYEAQ. The CDR3 has 18 residues. CDR3 DNA: TGTGCCAGCAGCTTAGCGAGGGTAGCGGGAGGGCCAAGTTACGAGCAGTACTTC. It codes for CASSLARVAGGPSYEQYF. Variable domain in full (rest from reference TRBV7-6 and TRBJ2-7): GAGVSQSPRYKVTKRGQDVALRCDPISGHVSLYWYRQALGQGPEFLTYFNYEAQQDKSGLPNDRFSAERPEGSISTLTIQRTEQRDSAMYRCASSLARVAGGPSYEQYFGPGTRLTVT.